This T cell receptor (beta chain) originates from a study of vaccination effects on CD4 cells after COVID-19. Study-level findings and limits: Clones from infection and from vaccination both contracted markedly late after vaccination.

The CDR3 extends over 15 amino acids. The V end was cut by 1 base, the J end by 7 bases, with 12 bases between. Germline V gene data show CDR1 as SGHNT and CDR2 as YYREEE (reference sequence). ViraFEST assay sequencing came after antigen-specific CD4+ T cells were expanded with viral peptide pools. Subsequent to a culture period of about ten days, CD4+ T cells were isolated. Infection dated between March and December 2020, before the Alpha, Beta and Delta variants reached the United States. Using immunoSEQ multiplex PCR, the repertoire was profiled, and TCRdb retains in-frame clones only, with some absent. The sample holds around 28,000 clones; about 75% are singletons and the top ten take more than 15%. By sample share, this clone is medium-sized (0.01 to 0.1%). As yet, its antigen is unknown.

The receptor's source is a human donor who had a prior SARS-CoV-2 infection. The sample in question was CD4+ T cells from PBMCs cultured with SARS-CoV-2 spike peptides, obtained before COVID-19 vaccination. The genes are TRBV5-4 and TRBJ1-6; possible D gene TRBD1, 6 bases. The CDR3 region is CASSLWQGTNSPLHF. DNA for the CDR3: TGTGCCAGCAGCTTGTGGCAGGGGACAAATTCACCCCTCCACTTT.